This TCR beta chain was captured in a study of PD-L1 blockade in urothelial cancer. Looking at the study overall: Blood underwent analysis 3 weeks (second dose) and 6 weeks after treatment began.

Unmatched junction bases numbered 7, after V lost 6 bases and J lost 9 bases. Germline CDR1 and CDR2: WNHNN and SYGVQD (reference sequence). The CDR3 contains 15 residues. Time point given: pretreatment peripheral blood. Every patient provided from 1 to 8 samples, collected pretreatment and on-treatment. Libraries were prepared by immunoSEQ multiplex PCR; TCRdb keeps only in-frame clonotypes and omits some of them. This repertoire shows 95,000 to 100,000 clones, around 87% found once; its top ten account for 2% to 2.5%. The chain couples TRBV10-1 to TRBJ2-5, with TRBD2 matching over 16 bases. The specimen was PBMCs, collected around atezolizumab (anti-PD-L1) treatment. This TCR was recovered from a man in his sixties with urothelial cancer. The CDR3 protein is CASSLGLAGGTAQYF. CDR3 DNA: TGCGCCAGCAGCTTGGGACTAGCGGGGGGGACGGCCCAGTACTTC.